This T cell receptor (beta chain) was sequenced in a study of blood T cell repertoires in COVID-19. Germline-derived CDR1 and CDR2 are SQVTM and ANQGSEA. V shed 3 bases and J shed 4 bases, with 10 bases lying between them. CDR3 length: 12 residues. Authors' processing steps: Reference gene primer amplification in the assay estimated nucleated cell counts. Sequenced by immunoSEQ multiplex PCR; TCRdb stores in-frame clones only, minus some. Clone size and the V and J calls come from that table; the DNA yielded D and trimming. The repertoire holds roughly 330,000 clones, with around 89% as singletons. The sample consisted of peripheral blood. The rearrangement uses TRBV29-1 and TRBJ2-7, with D possibly being TRBD2 (6 bases). The source is a man younger than 35 who had recovered from COVID-19. The CDR3 nucleotides read TGCAGCGTTGACGGGGGAACTTACGAGCAGTACTTC. Amino acids: CSVDGGTYEQYF.